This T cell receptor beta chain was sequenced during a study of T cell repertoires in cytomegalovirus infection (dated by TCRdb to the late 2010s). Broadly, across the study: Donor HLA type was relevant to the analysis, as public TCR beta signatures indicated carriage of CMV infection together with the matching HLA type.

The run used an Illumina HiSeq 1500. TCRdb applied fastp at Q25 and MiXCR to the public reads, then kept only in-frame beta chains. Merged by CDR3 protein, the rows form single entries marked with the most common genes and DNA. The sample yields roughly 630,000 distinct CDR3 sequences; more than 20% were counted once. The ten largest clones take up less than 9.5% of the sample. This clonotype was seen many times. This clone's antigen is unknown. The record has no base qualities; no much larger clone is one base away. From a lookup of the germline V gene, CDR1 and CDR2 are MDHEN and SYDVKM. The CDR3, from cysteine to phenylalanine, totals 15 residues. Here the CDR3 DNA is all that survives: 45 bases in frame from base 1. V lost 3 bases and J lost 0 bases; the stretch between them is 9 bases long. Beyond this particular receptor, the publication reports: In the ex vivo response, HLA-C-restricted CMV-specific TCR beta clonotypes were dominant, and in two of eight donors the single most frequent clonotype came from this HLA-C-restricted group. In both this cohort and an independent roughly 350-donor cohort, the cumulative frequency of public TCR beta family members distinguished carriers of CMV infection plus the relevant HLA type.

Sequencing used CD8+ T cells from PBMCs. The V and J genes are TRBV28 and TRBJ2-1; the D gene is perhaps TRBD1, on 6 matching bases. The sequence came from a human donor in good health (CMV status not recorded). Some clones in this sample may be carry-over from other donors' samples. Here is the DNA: TGTGCCAGCAGTTTGAAGGGGGTCTCCTACAATGAGCAGTTCTTC. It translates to CASSLKGVSYNEQFF.